This is a list of T cell receptor beta chains from one sample in a study of blood T cell repertoires in COVID-19. TCRdb's table, derived via immunoSEQ multiplex PCR, lists solely in-frame clones and lacks some. The data contain some 700,000 clones, about nine tenths of them seen just once; the ten biggest clones take up roughly 0.26%. Specimen: peripheral blood. These receptors came from a woman between 18 and 29 years old with acute or convalescent COVID-19. The CDR3 runs from the conserved cysteine through the conserved F or W. The D gene is left open where the match is weak. The size of a clone is reported for some rows only, either as once, few or many, or as a class for expanded clones.

j_gene,d_gene,abundance,v_gene,CDR3nt,CDR3aa
TRBJ1-2,-,-,TRBV19,TGTGCCAGTAGCCTAAGCCGCGGGGCTTATGGCTACACCTTC,CASSLSRGAYGYTF
TRBJ1-4,-,-,TRBV6-2/TRBV6-3,TGTGCCAGCAGTCCCCTTCGGGGTGCAACTAATGAAAAACTGTTTTTT,CASSPLRGATNEKLFF
TRBJ2-3,-,few,TRBV11-3,TGTGCCAGCAGCCCTACTAGCCTCCATAGCACAGATACGCAGTATTTT,CASSPTSLHSTDTQYF
TRBJ1-5,-,-,TRBV5-5,TGTGCCAGCAGCTTTGGCGGGACCGCAAATCAGCCCCAGCATTTT,CASSFGGTANQPQHF
TRBJ2-1,TRBD2,-,TRBV9,TGTGCCAGCAGCGATAGCCCGAGGGCGGGGGGCTACAATGAGCAGTTCTTC,CASSDSPRAGGYNEQFF
TRBJ1-1,TRBD1,-,TRBV20-1,TGCAGTGCGGAGACAGGGGCTGAAGCTTTCTTT,CSAETGAEAFF
TRBJ2-2,TRBD1,-,TRBV6-5,TGTGCCAGCAGCGTCACAGGGGGCAAGCTGTTTTTT,CASSVTGGKLFF
TRBJ1-6,TRBD1,-,TRBV3-1/TRBV3-2,TGTGCCAGCAGCCCCTCCCCCGGACAGGGTCTTTCACCCCTCCACTTT,CASSPSPGQGLSPLHF
TRBJ1-6,TRBD1,-,TRBV4-1,TGCGCCAGCAGCCAATGGGGACAGGGTAATTCACCCCTCCACTTT,CASSQWGQGNSPLHF
TRBJ1-2,-,-,TRBV19,TGTGCCAGTAGTATTGAGGGGACATGGGCTTGGGGCTACACCTTC,CASSIEGTWAWGYTF
TRBJ2-7,TRBD1,-,TRBV29-1,TGCAGCGGTGGACAGGGGGGTCCCTACGAGCAGTACTTC,CSGGQGGPYEQYF
TRBJ1-4,-,-,TRBV25-1,TGTGCCAGCACCAGGCCGGCCGATGAAAAACTGTTTTTT,CASTRPADEKLFF
TRBJ1-2,TRBD1,-,TRBV2,TGTGCCAGCAATGGCACGCAGGGGGCCCGGAGTGGCTACACCTTC,CASNGTQGARSGYTF
TRBJ1-2,-,-,TRBV12-5,TGTGCTAGTGGAACCAGGGGTGGGTATGGCTACACCTTC,CASGTRGGYGYTF
TRBJ1-4,TRBD1,-,TRBV4-3,TGCGCCAGCAGCCAGGTGATGGACAGGGGGGTTGAAAAACTGTTTTTT,CASSQVMDRGVEKLFF
TRBJ2-3,TRBD2,-,TRBV4-2,TGTGCCAGCAGCCAAGAGGCTAGCGGGGTACCCACAGATACGCAGTATTTT,CASSQEASGVPTDTQYF
TRBJ2-1,TRBD1,once,TRBV9,TGTGCCAGCAGAGGGGACAGGGGAAACAATGAGCAGTTCTTC,CASRGDRGNNEQFF
TRBJ1-6,-,few,TRBV7-2,TGTGCCAGCAGCTTACGCGGACTGTATAATTCACCCCTCCACTTT,CASSLRGLYNSPLHF
TRBJ2-7,TRBD2,-,TRBV7-6,TGTGCCAGCAGCTTAGCCCTGGCGGGGGGGTACGAGCAGTACTTC,CASSLALAGGYEQYF
TRBJ2-5,-,-,TRBV7-9,TGTGCCAGCAGCTTAGCAAGCGCACCCGGGGGTGAGACCCAGTACTTC,CASSLASAPGGETQYF
TRBJ2-7,-,-,TRBV5-1,TGCGCCAGCAGTCCAGGGGTGGCTAACTACGAGCAGTACTTC,CASSPGVANYEQYF
TRBJ2-5,TRBD2,-,TRBV11-2,TGTGCCAGCAGTTTGACCGGGGGGGCAGGGGAGACCCAGTACTTC,CASSLTGGAGETQYF
TRBJ1-4,TRBD1,-,TRBV19,TGTGCCAGTAGTATTTCGAGGACAGGATATGAAAAACTGTTTTTT,CASSISRTGYEKLFF
TRBJ1-4,TRBD1,-,TRBV30,TGTGCCTGGAGCGATCTGGACAGGGTAAATGAAAAACTGTTTTTT,CAWSDLDRVNEKLFF
TRBJ2-5,TRBD2,-,TRBV7-2,TGTGCCAGCAGCTTCTACCTAGCGGCCATTCAAGAGACCCAGTACTTC,CASSFYLAAIQETQYF
TRBJ1-2,-,-,TRBV30,TGTGCCTGGAGTCAATGGGAGGGTGGCTACACCTTC,CAWSQWEGGYTF
TRBJ1-1,TRBD1,once,TRBV4-1,TGCGCCAGCAGCCAAGTGGGACAGGGGCTGAACACTGAAGCTTTCTTT,CASSQVGQGLNTEAFF
TRBJ1-3,-,-,TRBV7-3,TGTGCCAGCAGCTTCCAGGAAGGAATGGACACCATATATTTT,CASSFQEGMDTIYF
TRBJ1-1,-,-,TRBV6-6,TGTGCCAGCAACCAACAGGTCTCTGAAGCTTTCTTT,CASNQQVSEAFF
TRBJ1-2,TRBD1,-,TRBV4-3,TGCGCCAGCAGCCTTCGGGCAGGGGGCGCGACCTATGGCTACACCTTC,CASSLRAGGATYGYTF
TRBJ1-2,TRBD1,-,TRBV19,TGTGCCAGTAGTATAGGTGGGACAGACCTTAAATATGGCTACACCTTC,CASSIGGTDLKYGYTF
TRBJ2-7,-,-,TRBV11-2,TGTGCCAGCAGCCCTGGGACCCAGGGGTACGAGCAGTACTTC,CASSPGTQGYEQYF
TRBJ2-4,-,-,TRBV7-9,TGTGCCAGCAGCCCTGGACCTACGGGGGACATTCAGTACTTC,CASSPGPTGDIQYF
TRBJ2-7,TRBD1,few,TRBV29-1,TGCAGCGTCTCCGGACAGGGCGGGCAGTACTTC,CSVSGQGGQYF
TRBJ1-3,-,-,TRBV19,TGTGCCAGTAGTATGGCAAGCTCTGGAAACACCATATATTTT,CASSMASSGNTIYF
TRBJ1-6,-,-,TRBV27,TGTGCCAGCAGTTCGGACTTAAGCTCCTATAATTCACCCCTCCACTTT,CASSSDLSSYNSPLHF
TRBJ1-4,-,-,TRBV7-2,TGTGCCAGCAGCTTAGATTGGGCCAGGAATAATGAAAAACTGTTTTTT,CASSLDWARNNEKLFF
TRBJ1-3,TRBD1,once,TRBV27,TGTGCCAGCAGTTTGAGGACAGGGGCTGGAAACACCATATATTTT,CASSLRTGAGNTIYF
TRBJ1-4,TRBD1,-,TRBV28,TGTGCCAGGACCCAGGGGACAGTTAATGAAAAACTGTTTTTT,CARTQGTVNEKLFF
TRBJ1-5,-,-,TRBV7-9,TGTGCCAGCAGCTTAGCCGCCACTGGGCGGACTGGTAGCAATCAGCCCCAGCATTTT,CASSLAATGRTGSNQPQHF
TRBJ1-6,-,-,TRBV3-1/TRBV3-2,TGTGCCAGCAGCCAGATCGGAGGCCCGGAGTCACCCCTCCACTTT,CASSQIGGPESPLHF
TRBJ1-2,-,-,TRBV27,TGTGCCAGCAGCCAGGCCGTACACTATGGCTACACCTTC,CASSQAVHYGYTF